Presented here are 10 T cell receptor beta chains from one specimen sequenced in a study of T cells in tuberculosis. Here immunoSEQ multiplex PCR was the method, and the copy in TCRdb shows in-frame clones only, minus some. This sample has about 58,000 clones; 88% occur once, and the top ten carry 21%. After thawing and overnight rest, PBMC were stained with GMM-loaded CD1B tetramer, viability dye and anti-CD3 for sorting. The CD1B tetramers carried C32 glucose monomycolate purified from Rhodococcus equi. Sequenced sample: CD1b-GMM tetramer-negative cells sorted from PBMCs. The source of these receptors is an adult woman with latent tuberculosis.

CDR3 bases: TGTGCTAGTGGTTTGGACACTCTTGGGGCTCCCTACAATGAGCAGTTCTTC. It is translated as CASGLDTLGAPYNEQFF. The genes are TRBV12-5 and TRBJ2-1; tentatively, D is TRBD1 (5 bases). The CDR3 spans 17 residues. V was cut by 1 base and J by 2 bases, with 15 bases left in between. Germline loops: CDR1 LGHNT, CDR2 FRNRAP.

The chain is built from TRBV5-1 and TRBJ1-5; 8 bases align to TRBD1. The CDR3 is 13 amino acids. Germline CDR1 SGHRS, CDR2 YFSETQ. J gave up 5 bases and V 8 bases, and 6 bases lay outside the gene matches. Here the CDR3 DNA reads TGCGCCAGGCGCGGGACAGGCTATCAGCCCCAGCATTTT. It encodes CARRGTGYQPQHF.

The chain links TRBV7-2 to TRBJ2-1, with TRBD1 matching 7 bases. This CDR3 is built from 14 residues. V dropped 5 bases and J dropped 5; count of bases not matched to a gene: 6. Germline CDR1 is SGHTA and CDR2 is FQGNSA. The CDR3 region is CASSISTGNNEQFF. CDR3 in DNA: TGTGCCAGCAGCATATCGACAGGGAACAATGAGCAGTTCTTC.

This chain joins TRBV7-8 and TRBJ2-1; 7 bases line up with TRBD2. From germline, CDR1 is SGHVS and CDR2 FQNEAQ. The trim removed 4 bases at V and 2 bases at J, leaving 14 bases unmatched. This CDR3 spans 18 amino acids. The CDR3 reads CASSSAVSGKGTYNEQFF. The CDR3 coding sequence is TGTGCCAGCAGCTCCGCTGTGAGCGGGAAAGGGACCTACAATGAGCAGTTCTTC.

This rearrangement joins TRBV5-4 to TRBJ2-7; 9 bases align to TRBD1. J gave up 3 bases and V 4 bases, and 17 bases lay outside the gene matches. The germline gives CDR1 SGHNT, CDR2 YYREEE (reference sequence). This CDR3 is 18 amino acids long. The CDR3 nucleotides read TGTGCCAGCAGCCCCGAAAACAGGGGGCTTGACGTCGTCTACGAGCAGTACTTC. Translating gives CASSPENRGLDVVYEQYF.

The V and J genes are TRBV4-3 and TRBJ2-1; D remains unclear. The CDR3 extends over 15 amino acids. The V and J ends lost 4 bases and 1 base respectively, with 11 bases between them. Germline V gene lookup returns CDR1 LGHNA and CDR2 YSLEER. DNA for the CDR3: TGCGCCAGCAGCCCTTATAGTGTGTCCTACAATGAGCAGTTCTTC. Its translation: CASSPYSVSYNEQFF.

The chain links TRBV7-2 to TRBJ1-2; D may be TRBD1 (5 bases). The germline V and J ends were trimmed by 5 bases and 7 bases, with 20 bases remaining between them. Germline assignment: CDR1 SGHTA and CDR2 FQGNSA. This CDR3 spans 15 amino acids. The CDR3 nucleotides are TGTGCCAGCAGCCCACCCACGGGACTCCTAATTGGCTACACCTTC. It codes for CASSPPTGLLIGYTF.

This chain uses TRBV29-1 with TRBJ2-1; perhaps TRBD2 as D (5 bases). This CDR3 has 14 residues. Trimming removed 7 bases at V and 0 bases at J, with 13 bases between. The germline gives CDR1 SQVTM, CDR2 ANQGSEA. CDR3: CSAEGQSSYNEQFF. The CDR3 nucleotides are TGCAGCGCCGAGGGTCAGAGCTCCTACAATGAGCAGTTCTTC.

V and J are TRBV7-9 and TRBJ2-7; tentatively, D is TRBD2 (6 bases). Germline V gene lookup returns CDR1 SEHNR and CDR2 FQNEAQ (reference sequence). The CDR3 contains 15 residues. V lost 7 bases and J lost 3, with 19 bases in between. The CDR3 region is CASTQTGTLNYEQYF. In DNA, the CDR3 is TGTGCCAGCACTCAAACCGGGACTTTAAACTACGAGCAGTACTTC.

The chain carries TRBV18 and TRBJ2-3; maybe TRBD1 (5 bases). The CDR3 extends over 14 amino acids. Germline values: CDR1 KGHSH, CDR2 LQKENI. Trimming stripped 4 bases from V and 2 bases from J, with 10 bases between. In nucleotides, the CDR3 is TGTGCCAGCTCACGAGACAGAATCACAGATACGCAGTATTTT. Amino acid sequence: CASSRDRITDTQYF. The full variable domain, rest sourced from reference TRBV18 and TRBJ2-3, is NAGVMQNPRHLVRRRGQEARLRCSPMKGHSHVYWYRQLPEEGLKFMVYLQKENIIDESGMPKERFSAEFPKEGPSILRIQQVVRGDSAAYFCASSRDRITDTQYFGPGTRLTVL.